These 29 T cell receptor beta chains originate from one sample sequenced in a study of beta chain features in type 1 diabetes. Expressed TCRB transcripts were sequenced after all isolated RNA was converted to cDNA. The protocol was immunoSEQ multiplex PCR, while the TCRdb copy is restricted to in-frame clones and leaves out a portion. The table has 680,000 or so clones, roughly 15% seen once. The sequencing sample was made of naive CD4+ T cells from blood. These receptors all stem from a man aged 18-30 years in good health.

Only a few counts were recorded for this clone. One end of the junction does not line up with germline, which may come from a read error. This sequence joins TRBV18 and TRBJ2-7, with D perhaps matching TRBD1 (6 bases). The CDR3 is made up of 15 amino acids. Germline loops: CDR1 KGHSH, CDR2 LQKENI. Here the CDR3 reads CASSPQGTNSYEQYF. CDR3 DNA: TGTGCCAGCTCTCCACAGGGTACCAACTCCTACGAGCAGTACTTC.

This clone was counted between two and nine times. V gene TRBV28 combines with J gene TRBJ2-1, with D tentatively TRBD2 (6 bases). The CDR3 covers 18 residues. Germline values: CDR1 MDHEN, CDR2 SYDVKM. Trimming stripped 7 bases from V and 0 bases from J, with 22 bases between. This chain's CDR3 is CASTVLRGSGDSYNEQFF. CDR3 nucleotide sequence: TGTGCCAGCACCGTCTTAAGGGGCTCGGGAGACTCCTACAATGAGCAGTTCTTC. Supplemented by reference TRBV28 and TRBJ2-1, the full variable domain reads DVKVTQSSRYLVKRTGEKVFLECVQDMDHENMFWYRQDPGLGLRLIYFSYDVKMKEKGDIPEGYSVSREKKERFSLILESASTNQTSMYLCASTVLRGSGDSYNEQFFGPGTRLTVL.

This clone was detected only once. This chain joins TRBV4-1 and TRBJ2-7; 7 bases fit TRBD1. The CDR3 covers 15 residues. The germline V gene has CDR1 MGHRA and CDR2 YSYEKL. The junction had 8 bases not matched to a gene; V was cut back by 3 bases and J by 3 bases. The CDR3 reads CASSQGRQGVYEQYF. The CDR3 DNA is TGCGCCAGCAGCCAGGGCAGGCAGGGGGTCTACGAGCAGTACTTC.

The chain carries TRBV27 and TRBJ1-6; the D gene is possibly TRBD1 (6 bases). The CDR3 totals 17 residues. V was shortened by 5 bases and J by 7 bases, with 21 bases between the two germline ends. Germline V CDR1 and CDR2: MNHEY, SMNVEV (reference sequence). The CDR3 region is CASSNSLRGVGNSPLHF. The CDR3 nucleotides read TGTGCCAGCAGTAACTCCCTTAGGGGGGTAGGAAATTCACCCCTCCACTTT.

V and J are TRBV5-6 and TRBJ1-1, with D possibly being TRBD1 (6 bases). Per the germline V gene, CDR1 is SGHDT and CDR2 is YYEEEE. Trimming took off 1 base at V and 7 bases at J, with 20 bases between the two ends. The CDR3 runs to 16 residues. The CDR3: CASSLSRLLGGFEAFF. The CDR3 nucleotides are TGTGCCAGCAGCTTGAGTCGCCTACTAGGGGGTTTTGAAGCTTTCTTT.

The chain links TRBV28 to TRBJ2-7; TRBD2 matches at 11 bases. CDR1 and CDR2 (germline): MDHEN, SYDVKM. This CDR3 comprises 15 residues. V gave up 7 bases and J gave up 1 base; unmatched junction bases: 6. In nucleotides, the CDR3 is TGTGCCAGCACTCGGGGGACTAGCGGTTCCTACGAGCAGTACTTC. Its protein is CASTRGTSGSYEQYF. Based on the CDR3 plus reference TRBV28 and TRBJ2-7, the full variable domain is DVKVTQSSRYLVKRTGEKVFLECVQDMDHENMFWYRQDPGLGLRLIYFSYDVKMKEKGDIPEGYSVSREKKERFSLILESASTNQTSMYLCASTRGTSGSYEQYFGPGTRLTVT.

This chain links TRBV5-1 with TRBJ2-7; either TRBD1 or TRBD2 may supply D (6 bases each). In germline, CDR1 is SGHRS, CDR2 YFSETQ. The V end was cut by 1 base, the J end by 2 bases, with 13 bases between. This CDR3 has 15 residues. Written as DNA, the CDR3 is TGCGCCAGCAGCTTGTCCGGGGGCGGTACCTACGAGCAGTACTTC. Amino acids: CASSLSGGGTYEQYF.

The gene calls are TRBV5-1 and TRBJ2-7; 7 bases are a match to TRBD2. The length of the CDR3 is 16 residues. Germline V CDR1 and CDR2: SGHRS, YFSETQ. Trimming cost V 0 bases and J 2 bases; bases outside gene matches: 8. The CDR3 region has the DNA TGCGCCAGCAGCTTGGGTGCTAGCGGAACGACCTACGAGCAGTACTTC. Protein: CASSLGASGTTYEQYF.

The chain is built from TRBV7-2 and TRBJ2-7; the D call may be TRBD1 or TRBD2 (5 bases each). CDR1 and CDR2 (germline): SGHTA, FQGNSA. The CDR3 consists of 16 residues. The germline V and J ends were trimmed by 3 bases and 0 bases, with 15 bases remaining between them. The CDR3, as DNA: TGTGCCAGCAGCTTCTCCGGGACCACAAGCTCCTACGAGCAGTACTTC. Encoded protein: CASSFSGTTSSYEQYF.

This clone was seen a few times. The chain couples TRBV5-1 to TRBJ1-2; weak D call: TRBD1 (5 bases). CDR3 length equals 12 residues. With 7 bases removed from V and 3 bases from J, the gap between germline ends came to 10 bases. From germline, CDR1 is SGHRS and CDR2 YFSETQ. DNA for the CDR3: TGCGCCAGCCACGACAGCGACTATGGCTACACCTTC. This codes for CASHDSDYGYTF.

There are a few counts of this clone. V usage is TRBV2 and J usage is TRBJ2-5, with 8 positions matching TRBD1. The CDR3 is 13 residues long. V shed 5 bases, J shed 2 bases, and the junction held 1 base outside the gene matches. Per the germline V gene, CDR1 is SNHLY and CDR2 is FYNNEI. CDR3 sequence reads: CASSTGGQETQYF. The CDR3 DNA follows: TGTGCCAGCAGTACAGGGGGACAAGAGACCCAGTACTTC. The whole variable domain, remainder taken from reference TRBV2 and TRBJ2-5, is EPEVTQTPSHQVTQMGQEVILRCVPISNHLYFYWYRQILGQKVEFLVSFYNNEISEKSEIFDDQFSVERPDGSNFTLKIRSTKLEDSAMYFCASSTGGQETQYFGPGTRLLVL.

Only a few counts were recorded for this clone. V usage is TRBV11-2 and J usage is TRBJ2-7; possibly TRBD1 for D (5 bases). The CDR3 loop spans 14 amino acids. CDR1 is SGHAT, CDR2 FQNNGV, per germline. Trimming left V 4 bases short and J 2 bases short, with 12 bases between. CDR3 amino acids: CASSSQDKAYEQYF. The CDR3 region has the DNA TGTGCCAGCAGCTCCCAGGACAAGGCCTACGAGCAGTACTTC. Full variable domain (rest looked up from reference TRBV11-2 and TRBJ2-7): EAGVAQSPRYKIIEKRQSVAFWCNPISGHATLYWYQQILGQGPKLLIQFQNNGVVDDSQLPKDRFSAERLKGVDSTLKIQPAKLEDSAVYLCASSSQDKAYEQYFGPGTRLTVT.

This clone was seen a handful of times. The V and J genes are TRBV10-3 and TRBJ1-1, with D unresolved. CDR3 length: 13 amino acids. Germline CDR1 ENHRY, CDR2 SYGVKD. V gave up 10 bases and J gave up 0 bases, with 12 bases separating them. The CDR3 nucleotides are TGTGCCACAACCACGAACATGAACACTGAAGCTTTCTTT. As protein: CATTTNMNTEAFF.

In its sample, this clone was seen a few times. The chain recombines TRBV9 with TRBJ1-1; D possibly corresponds to TRBD1 (5 bases). The V gene's germline CDR1 is SGDLS and CDR2 YYNGEE. CDR3 length: 16 residues. V lost 0 bases and J lost 4, with 16 bases in between. CDR3 DNA: TGTGCCAGCAGCGTAGTAGGAGCAGGGATCGGCACTGAAGCTTTCTTT. It is translated as CASSVVGAGIGTEAFF.

The chain recombines TRBV9 with TRBJ2-4; D call uncertain. Trimming cost V 4 bases and J 1 base, with 6 bases left between them. Per the germline V gene, CDR1 is SGDLS and CDR2 is YYNGEE. The CDR3 has 13 residues. In nucleotides, the CDR3 is TGTGCCAGCAGCTACGGGGCCAAAAACATTCAGTACTTC. This sequence encodes CASSYGAKNIQYF.

There are a few counts of this clone. The V and J genes are TRBV6-5 and TRBJ2-3; 9 positions match TRBD2. The germline V gene has CDR1 MNHEY and CDR2 SVGAGI. CDR3 length: 15 amino acids. The junction had 8 bases not matched to a gene; V was cut back by 10 bases and J by 0 bases. As DNA, the CDR3 is TGTGCCATCAACCCGACTAGCGGAAGCACAGATACGCAGTATTTT. Translation gives CAINPTSGSTDTQYF.

This chain connects TRBV7-2 to TRBJ2-3; TRBD1 matches 8 bases. The V and J ends lost 1 base and 8 bases, in that order; junction bases with no gene match: 8. Germline assignment: CDR1 SGHTA and CDR2 FQGNSA. This CDR3 has 15 residues. The DNA of the CDR3 is TGTGCCAGCAGCTTAGAGGTCAGGGGGCTAGTTACGCAGTATTTT. This sequence encodes CASSLEVRGLVTQYF.

This clone has just a few counts. The CDR3 region is CSASNRPSSYEQYF. CDR3 bases: TGCAGCGCCTCAAACAGGCCCAGCTCCTACGAGCAGTACTTC. The rearrangement joins TRBV29-1 to TRBJ2-7, with a tentative D call TRBD1 (5 bases). V was trimmed by 7 bases and J by 0 bases, leaving 16 bases between them. Germline V gives CDR1 SQVTM, CDR2 ANQGSEA. There are 14 residues in the CDR3.

With respect to this clone: One end of the junction fails to match germline, which may point to a read error. V is TRBV7-7 and J is TRBJ1-3; D not certain. The CDR3 covers 13 residues. The germline gives CDR1 SSHAT, CDR2 FNYEAQ (reference sequence). In DNA form, the CDR3 reads TGTGCTAGCAGCTTTACGCCCGGAAACACCATATATTTT. As protein: CASSFTPGNTIYF.

The chain has TRBV18 and TRBJ2-3; D is perhaps TRBD1 (5 bases). The CDR3 extends over 14 amino acids. V was clipped by 3 bases and J by 1 base, with 8 bases between them. CDR1 is KGHSH, CDR2 LQKENI, per germline. This CDR3 reads CASSPETGTDTQYF. The CDR3 DNA reads as TGTGCCAGCTCACCGGAGACAGGCACAGATACGCAGTATTTT. The entire variable domain, with the rest obtained from reference TRBV18 and TRBJ2-3, is as follows: NAGVMQNPRHLVRRRGQEARLRCSPMKGHSHVYWYRQLPEEGLKFMVYLQKENIIDESGMPKERFSAEFPKEGPSILRIQQVVRGDSAAYFCASSPETGTDTQYFGPGTRLTVL.

This clone was recorded many times. The chain recombines TRBV14 with TRBJ1-2; D ambiguous. Germline assignment: CDR1 SGHDN and CDR2 FVKESK. This CDR3 contains 12 residues. V was trimmed by 1 base and J by 10 bases, leaving 10 bases between them. The CDR3, as DNA: TGTGCCAGCAGCCAAGGACCGGCAGACTACACCTTC. Its translation: CASSQGPADYTF. The full variable domain, rest sourced from reference TRBV14 and TRBJ1-2, is EAGVTQFPSHSVIEKGQTVTLRCDPISGHDNLYWYRRVMGKEIKFLLHFVKESKQDESGMPNNRFLAERTGGTYSTLKVQPAELEDSGVYFCASSQGPADYTFGSGTRLTVV.

This clone appeared once. The V call is TRBV5-4, the J call TRBJ2-2; TRBD2 agrees at 8 bases. Unmatched junction bases numbered 12, after V lost 4 bases and J lost 1 base. There are 18 residues in the CDR3. Germline V lookup: CDR1 SGHNT, CDR2 YYREEE (reference sequence). The CDR3, as DNA: TGTGCCAGCAGCCCGGCGAGCAGCGGGAGCAGGAACACCGGGGAGCTGTTTTTT. Its protein is CASSPASSGSRNTGELFF.

This clone was observed a few times. V usage is TRBV5-4 and J usage is TRBJ1-6; no firm D call. Germline CDR1 SGHNT, CDR2 YYREEE (reference sequence). The V end was cut by 0 bases, the J end by 10 bases, with 20 bases between. This CDR3 contains 17 residues. Here the CDR3 reads CASSLDLLSQGRSPLHF. CDR3 bases: TGTGCCAGCAGCTTGGACCTCCTTTCACAAGGAAGGTCACCCCTCCACTTT. Full variable domain (rest looked up from reference TRBV5-4 and TRBJ1-6): ETGVTQSPTHLIKTRGQQVTLRCSSQSGHNTVSWYQQALGQGPQFIFQYYREEENGRGNFPPRFSGLQFPNYSSELNVNALELDDSALYLCASSLDLLSQGRSPLHFGNGTRLTVT.

The rearrangement links TRBV7-9 to TRBJ2-5; 9 bases match TRBD1. This CDR3 spans 16 amino acids. The V gene end was trimmed by 2 bases and the J gene end by 9 bases; junction bases not matched to a gene: 13. The germline V gene encodes CDR1 SEHNR and CDR2 FQNEAQ (reference sequence). CDR3 residues: CASSLTRVRDRDPQYF. The CDR3 nucleotides are TGTGCCAGCAGCTTAACCCGCGTCCGGGACAGGGATCCCCAGTACTTC.

Of note for this clone: Other DNA sequences in this specimen translate into the identical CDR3. V gene TRBV7-2 combines with J gene TRBJ2-1; the D is unclear. Trimming left V 5 bases short and J 5 bases short, with 4 bases between. CDR1 is SGHTA, CDR2 FQGNSA, per germline. CDR3 length: 11 amino acids. The CDR3 sequence: CASSPHNEQFF. CDR3 DNA sequence: TGTGCCAGCAGCCCCCACAATGAGCAGTTCTTC.

V is TRBV18 and J is TRBJ1-6, with 7 bases matching TRBD1. Germline CDR1 KGHSH, CDR2 LQKENI. V was pared by 5 bases and J by 7 bases, with 11 bases of the junction left unmatched. This CDR3 region has 16 residues. Here the CDR3 reads CASSTTGTLNNSPLHF. The CDR3 coding sequence is TGTGCCAGCTCAACGACAGGGACATTGAACAATTCACCCCTCCACTTT.

The chain recombines TRBV4-3 with TRBJ1-4; D unclear. V was shortened by 0 bases and J by 3 bases, with 14 bases between the two germline ends. The germline V gene encodes CDR1 LGHNA and CDR2 YSLEER. The CDR3 consists of 17 residues. CDR3 in amino acids: CASSQDHLEPSNEKLFF. The CDR3 DNA reads TGCGCCAGCAGCCAAGATCATTTAGAGCCCTCTAATGAAAAACTGTTTTTT.

This clone was seen more than once but under ten times. V gene TRBV9 combines with J gene TRBJ1-4; the match to TRBD1 covers 9 bases. Germline loops: CDR1 SGDLS, CDR2 YYNGEE. The CDR3 covers 15 residues. V gave up 4 bases and J gave up 7 bases; unmatched junction bases: 8. The CDR3 protein is CASSSTGQGGEKLFF. The CDR3 nucleotides are TGTGCCAGCAGCTCCACGGGACAGGGTGGTGAAAAACTGTTTTTT.

This clone came up a few times. The chain joins TRBV7-2 to TRBJ1-2; D remains ambiguous. Trimming took 1 base from V and 1 from J, leaving 13 bases between them. The CDR3 spans 16 residues. CDR1 is SGHTA and CDR2 is FQGNSA in the germline V gene. CDR3 sequence reads: CASSLVGDTNNYGYTF. Written as DNA, the CDR3 is TGTGCCAGCAGCTTAGTGGGCGATACCAATAACTATGGCTACACCTTC.